The 17 T cell receptor beta chains below all came from one sample that was sequenced in a study of cytomegalovirus exposure and HLA in healthy donors. Primers included in the PCR were 60 Vbeta and 13 Jbeta primers. Some clones are missing from TCRdb's copy, which holds only in-frame ones; the method was immunoSEQ multiplex PCR. The table lists about 64,000 clones, with roughly 4% in the top ten. Sequenced sample: PBMCs. Receptor source: a woman aged 18-35 years in good health and CMV-seronegative.

The chain combines TRBV19 with TRBJ1-1, with D maybe TRBD1 (5 bases). The germline V gene has CDR1 LNHDA and CDR2 SQIVND (reference sequence). V lost 0 bases and J 4 bases, leaving 15 bases between the germline ends. The CDR3 is 16 residues long. The CDR3: CASSIDTRVKGTEAFF. CDR3 DNA: TGTGCCAGTAGTATAGATACCAGGGTAAAAGGCACTGAAGCTTTCTTT.

The gene calls are TRBV7-2 and TRBJ1-1, with D perhaps TRBD1 (6 bases). V shed 4 bases and J shed 1 base, with 13 bases lying between them. The germline CDR1 and CDR2 sequences are SGHTA and FQGNSA. The CDR3 loop spans 15 amino acids. CDR3 sequence reads: CASSSMGHPNTEAFF. The DNA of the CDR3 is TGTGCCAGCAGCTCCATGGGACACCCGAACACTGAAGCTTTCTTT.

The CDR3 DNA reads TGTGCCAGCAGTCATTCCGTTGGCGGGGGGGGCGGTGGCTACACCTTC. It codes for CASSHSVGGGGGGYTF. The V call is TRBV25-1, the J call TRBJ1-2; tentative D call: TRBD1 (6 bases). The V gene's germline CDR1 is MGHDK and CDR2 SYGVNS. Trimming cost V 5 bases and J 7 bases, with 23 bases left between them. The CDR3 covers 16 residues.

The chain employs TRBV5-1 and TRBJ2-1; the match to TRBD2 covers 9 bases. The ends lost 0 bases at V and 9 bases at J; junction bases unmatched: 7. CDR3 length: 15 residues. The germline CDR1 and CDR2 sequences are SGHRS and YFSETQ. The CDR3 sequence is CASSLDLAGFFEQFF. The CDR3 nucleotides read TGCGCCAGCAGCTTGGATCTAGCGGGGTTCTTTGAGCAGTTCTTC.

This chain links TRBV9 with TRBJ2-7; the D is unclear. Trimming took off 3 bases at V and 2 bases at J, with 12 bases between the two ends. The CDR3 extends over 14 amino acids. Germline CDR1 reads SGDLS; CDR2 reads YYNGEE. CDR3 sequence reads: CASSAFGAAYEQYF. The DNA of the CDR3 is TGTGCCAGCAGCGCCTTTGGAGCAGCCTACGAGCAGTACTTC.

The J gene is TRBJ2-1, the V gene TRBV18, with 10 bases identical to TRBD2. In germline, CDR1 is KGHSH, CDR2 LQKENI. The CDR3 covers 17 residues. Trimming took 2 bases from V and 8 from J; bases not matched to a gene: 12. The CDR3 region is CASSPGRSGGVTDEQFF. The CDR3, as DNA: TGTGCCAGCTCACCAGGGAGAAGCGGGGGGGTCACGGATGAGCAGTTCTTC.

This chain connects TRBV11-2 to TRBJ1-1; D gene unclear. The germline V and J ends were trimmed by 5 bases and 3 bases, with 7 bases remaining between them. CDR3 length: 12 amino acids. Per germline, CDR1 SGHAT and CDR2 FQNNGV. The CDR3 region has the DNA TGTGCCAGCAGCCTACTGGACACTGAAGCTTTCTTT. Amino acid sequence: CASSLLDTEAFF.

CDR3 in DNA: TGTGCCAGCAGACGTCCGGGACAGGGATCCTATGGCTACACCTTC. Protein: CASRRPGQGSYGYTF. The chain couples TRBV11-2 to TRBJ1-2, with 9 positions matching TRBD1. With 6 bases clipped from V and 4 bases from J, the junction kept 9 bases outside the gene matches. This CDR3 is 15 amino acids long. CDR1 is SGHAT, CDR2 FQNNGV, per germline.

The chain couples TRBV19 to TRBJ2-1, with 15 bases identical to TRBD2. V lost 4 bases and J lost 6; bases outside the gene matches: 13. CDR3 length equals 19 residues. CDR1 LNHDA and CDR2 SQIVND come from the germline V gene (reference sequence). The CDR3 here is CASSNDGTSGGTRRNEQFF. The CDR3 DNA follows: TGTGCCAGTAGTAACGACGGGACTAGCGGGGGGACACGTCGCAATGAGCAGTTCTTC.

The rearrangement links TRBV5-8 to TRBJ2-5; TRBD1 matches at 10 bases. V was clipped by 5 bases and J by 3 bases; unmatched bases: 4. Germline lookup yields CDR1 SGHTS and CDR2 YDEGEE. This CDR3 region has 14 residues. The CDR3: CASSPGQGKETQYF. For the CDR3, the DNA is TGTGCCAGCAGTCCGGGACAGGGGAAAGAGACCCAGTACTTC.

The chain combines TRBV10-2 with TRBJ2-3, with 8 bases that match TRBD2. The V segment lost 6 bases and the J segment 6 bases; nucleotides outside the gene matches: 8. The CDR3 covers 14 residues. The germline V gene encodes CDR1 WSHSY and CDR2 SAAADI. CDR3 amino acids: CASSPTSDGDTQYF. CDR3 bases: TGCGCCAGCAGCCCGACTAGCGACGGGGATACGCAGTATTTT.

The V call is TRBV2, the J call TRBJ2-7, with D maybe TRBD1 (6 bases). CDR1 is SNHLY, CDR2 FYNNEI, per germline. This CDR3 is built from 14 residues. The V and J ends lost 3 bases and 2 bases respectively, with 11 bases between them. CDR3 protein: CASSDRQATYEQYF. CDR3 nucleotide sequence: TGTGCCAGCAGTGATCGACAGGCAACCTACGAGCAGTACTTC.

The chain is built from TRBV7-6 and TRBJ2-5; 7 bases map to TRBD2. The germline V gene encodes CDR1 SGHVS and CDR2 FNYEAQ. CDR3 length equals 16 residues. The trim removed 1 base at V and 1 base at J, leaving 6 bases unmatched. The CDR3 reads CASSLDLRGIQETQYF. The CDR3 DNA reads TGTGCCAGCAGCTTAGATCTGCGGGGGATCCAAGAGACCCAGTACTTC.

The V gene is TRBV15, the J gene TRBJ2-5; 12 bases align to TRBD2. The CDR3 is 17 residues long. V trimming: 4 bases; J trimming: 7 bases; junction bases outside the gene matches: 13. The germline CDR1 and CDR2 sequences are LNHNV and YYDKDF (reference sequence). DNA of the CDR3: TGTGCCACCAGCACCCGGCGGGCTAGCGGGGGGGTAGGGACCCAGTACTTC. Translating it yields CATSTRRASGGVGTQYF.

The V call is TRBV9, the J call TRBJ2-1; tentatively, D is TRBD1 (6 bases). The ends were cut back, 4 bases at V and 7 bases at J, with 9 bases in the middle. From germline, CDR1 is SGDLS and CDR2 YYNGEE. The CDR3 length is 12 residues. The DNA for the CDR3 is TGTGCCAGCAGCACAGGGCCGAATGAGCAGTTCTTC. Protein sequence: CASSTGPNEQFF.

This chain links TRBV4-2 with TRBJ1-2, with a tentative D call TRBD1 (5 bases). V was pared by 0 bases and J by 6 bases, with 20 bases between. The CDR3 covers 17 residues. Germline CDR1 LGHNA, CDR2 YNFKEQ. CDR3 sequence reads: CASSQELLGEGIDGYTF. The CDR3 DNA is TGTGCCAGCAGCCAAGAACTGTTAGGGGAGGGCATCGATGGCTACACCTTC.

The V call is TRBV5-6, the J call TRBJ1-5, with D uncertain. In germline, CDR1 is SGHDT, CDR2 YYEEEE. V was shortened by 1 base and J by 7 bases, with 21 bases between the two germline ends. This CDR3 is 17 amino acids long. CDR3 nucleotides: TGTGCCAGCAGCTTGCCCCTCCCCCTGCTCAGTCCACAGCCCCAGCATTTT. Translated, it gives CASSLPLPLLSPQPQHF. Full variable domain (rest looked up from reference TRBV5-6 and TRBJ1-5): DAGVTQSPTHLIKTRGQQVTLRCSPKSGHDTVSWYQQALGQGPQFIFQYYEEEERQRGNFPDRFSGHQFPNYSSELNVNALLLGDSALYLCASSLPLPLLSPQPQHFGDGTRLSIL.